This is a list of T cell receptor beta chains from one sample in a study of cytomegalovirus exposure and HLA in healthy donors. TCRdb keeps only in-frame clones here, not all; method: immunoSEQ multiplex PCR. In the table there are roughly 120,000 clones, about four fifths of which are singletons. Sequencing was done on a sample of PBMCs. All receptors come from a woman between 35 and 50 years old in good health and CMV-seronegative. Each CDR3 is given with its conserved first and last residue.

TRBJ2-7	TRBV9	CASSVDRENPSYEQYF
TRBJ1-1	TRBV4-1	CASSQEPAQTGLHIF
TRBJ2-1	TRBV7-8	CASSLAGAGRSSYNEQFF
TRBJ1-1	TRBV29-1	CSGDSSEAFF
TRBJ2-2	TRBV28	CASSLSHRGDTGELFF
.	TRBV6-1	CASSLAVSYEQYF
TRBJ2-7	TRBV13	CASSLGLAPVSYEQYF
TRBJ1-2	TRBV29-1	CSARNPGRASHGYTF
TRBJ2-3	TRBV9	CASSATGSRTDTQYF
TRBJ2-1	TRBV5-4	CASSLVGGPGLAGTYNEQFF
TRBJ1-2	TRBV4-1	CASSQDRDRRCGYTF
TRBJ2-2	TRBV18	CASSPQEAPPASGELFF
TRBJ1-5	TRBV6-1	CASSEFRGRSSRIDQPQHF
TRBJ2-7	TRBV11-2	CASSKAGVDEQYF
TRBJ2-7	TRBV4-3	CASSQVEGGYEQYF
TRBJ2-7	TRBV6-6	CASSKRTGVDEQYF
TRBJ1-3	TRBV18	CASSPPRTGAGDTIYF
TRBJ1-1	TRBV6-5	CASSYSRRGDTEAFF
TRBJ2-1	TRBV27	CASSLTSGRSRNNEQFF
TRBJ2-1	TRBV2	CASGLGLAYEQFF
TRBJ1-5	TRBV10-3	CASSEGGGNQPQHF
TRBJ2-7	TRBV20-1	CSVGQAYEQYF
TRBJ1-4	TRBV7-9	CASTPGQGKTNEKLFF
TRBJ2-7	TRBV28	CASRPGGQGPTEQYF
TRBJ2-3	TRBV11-1	CASSLDRTDTQYF
TRBJ1-1	TRBV19	CASSRGHRSEAFF
TRBJ1-1	TRBV7-6	CASSKGVNTEAFF
TRBJ1-1	TRBV20-1	CSARDWREAFF
TRBJ1-1	TRBV6-6	CASRSSGRMNTEAFF
TRBJ1-3	TRBV14	CASSQARTGPLNTIYF
TRBJ1-4	TRBV28	CASSLAREPNEKLFF
TRBJ2-1	TRBV5-6	CASSPTGGPYNEQFF
TRBJ2-2	TRBV7-9	CSSSFGQGFSTGELFF
TRBJ2-3	TRBV18	CASSPGVPDTQYF
TRBJ1-2	TRBV7-9	CASSFRWQEGYGYTF
TRBJ1-2	TRBV21-1	CASSKEGENYGYTF
TRBJ1-5	TRBV18	CASSVEGSWDQPQHF
TRBJ2-3	TRBV11-3	CASSVGSTDTQYF
TRBJ2-7	TRBV6-1	CASSEALTVSYEQYF